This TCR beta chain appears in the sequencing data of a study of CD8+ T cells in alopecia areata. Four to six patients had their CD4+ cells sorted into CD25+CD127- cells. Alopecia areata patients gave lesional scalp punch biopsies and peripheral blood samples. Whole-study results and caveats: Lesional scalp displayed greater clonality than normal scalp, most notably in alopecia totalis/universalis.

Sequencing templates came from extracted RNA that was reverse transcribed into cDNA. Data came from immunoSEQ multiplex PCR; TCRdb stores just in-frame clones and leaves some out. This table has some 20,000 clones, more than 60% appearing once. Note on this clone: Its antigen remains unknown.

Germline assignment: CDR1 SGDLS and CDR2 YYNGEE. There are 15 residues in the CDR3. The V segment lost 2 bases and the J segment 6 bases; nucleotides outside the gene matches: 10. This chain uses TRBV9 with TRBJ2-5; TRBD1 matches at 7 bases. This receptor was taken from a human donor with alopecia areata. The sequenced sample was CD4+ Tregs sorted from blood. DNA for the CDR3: TGTGCCAGCAGCGTTCAAGACTTACAGGGGCAGACCCAGTACTTC. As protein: CASSVQDLQGQTQYF.